The 22 T cell receptor beta chains below come from one sample, sequenced in a study of blood T cell repertoires in COVID-19. Only in-frame clones appear in the TCRdb table, and some are missing; sequencing was by immunoSEQ multiplex PCR. The sample carries about 80,000 clones, approximately 80% recorded once. The sequencing input was peripheral blood. Every receptor here comes from a human donor in a cohort sampled during active COVID-19.

This rearrangement joins TRBV20-1 to TRBJ1-4, with D unclear. Germline V gene lookup returns CDR1 DFQATT and CDR2 SNEGSKA (reference sequence). With 3 bases removed from V and 0 bases from J, the gap between germline ends came to 17 bases. CDR3 length equals 17 residues. CDR3 sequence: CSASEAAYSATNEKLFF. The CDR3 DNA follows: TGCAGTGCTAGTGAGGCTGCATATTCCGCAACTAATGAAAAACTGTTTTTT.

This chain connects TRBV3-1 (or the pseudogene TRBV3-2) to TRBJ1-4; D gene unclear. The V gene's germline CDR1 is LGHDT and CDR2 YNNKEL (reference sequence). The CDR3 totals 14 residues. Between the trimmed V and J ends, which lost 4 bases and 8 bases, there was a span of 14 bases. The CDR3 here is CASSPSPAGEKLFF. The CDR3 DNA reads as TGTGCCAGCAGCCCAAGCCCGGCCGGGGAAAAACTGTTTTTT.

This chain joins TRBV5-4 and TRBJ1-4; tentative D call: TRBD1 (5 bases). Germline CDR1 SGHNT, CDR2 YYREEE (reference sequence). The CDR3 has 14 amino acids. V shed 0 bases and J shed 3 bases, with 6 bases lying between them. DNA for the CDR3: TGTGCCAGCAGCTTGGTGGGGCCTAATGAAAAACTGTTTTTT. Its translation: CASSLVGPNEKLFF.

V gene TRBV11-2 combines with J gene TRBJ2-1, with a weak D call TRBD2 (5 bases). The CDR3 sequence is 14 residues long. V was trimmed by 1 base and J by 6 bases, leaving 10 bases between them. CDR1 is SGHAT, CDR2 FQNNGV, per germline. CDR3 coding DNA: TGTGCCAGCAGCTTAGGGGTGGGAGTCAATGAGCAGTTCTTC. It is translated as CASSLGVGVNEQFF.

The chain couples TRBV12-3 or TRBV12-4 to TRBJ2-7, with a weak D call TRBD1 (5 bases). Trimming took 5 bases from V and 3 from J, leaving 8 bases between them. There are 12 residues in the CDR3. CDR3 in amino acids: CASSPRVYEQYF. As DNA, the CDR3 is TGTGCCAGCAGTCCCAGGGTCTACGAGCAGTACTTC.

The chain joins TRBV29-1 to TRBJ2-1; D remains ambiguous. The CDR3 totals 13 residues. V lost 4 bases, J lost 0 bases, and 7 bases lay in between. Germline V lookup: CDR1 SQVTM, CDR2 ANQGSEA. CDR3 loop: CSVVVSSYNEQFF. The CDR3 DNA sequence: TGCAGCGTTGTGGTGAGCTCCTACAATGAGCAGTTCTTC.

This clone is categorized as large. This rearrangement joins TRBV5-4 to TRBJ1-2, with D maybe TRBD1 (5 bases). Germline CDR1 SGHNT, CDR2 YYREEE (reference sequence). The CDR3 is 16 amino acids. V was shortened by 5 bases and J by 0 bases, with 17 bases between the two germline ends. The CDR3 region is CASSPTEWGANYGYTF. The CDR3 DNA follows: TGTGCCAGCAGTCCCACTGAGTGGGGCGCTAACTATGGCTACACCTTC. Full variable domain (rest looked up from reference TRBV5-4 and TRBJ1-2): ETGVTQSPTHLIKTRGQQVTLRCSSQSGHNTVSWYQQALGQGPQFIFQYYREEENGRGNFPPRFSGLQFPNYSSELNVNALELDDSALYLCASSPTEWGANYGYTFGSGTRLTVV.

The V gene is TRBV11-2, the J gene TRBJ2-7, with D possibly matching TRBD1 (6 bases). The CDR3 length is 13 residues. CDR1 and CDR2 from the germline V gene are SGHAT and FQNNGV. Deletions cut 0 bases from V and 8 bases from J, with 11 bases between. The CDR3 DNA is TGTGCCAGCAGCTTAGATTGGCAGGGGAAGCAGTACTTC. Amino acid sequence: CASSLDWQGKQYF.

This chain connects TRBV11-1 to TRBJ2-6; 7 nucleotides align to TRBD2. The trim removed 4 bases at V and 1 base at J, leaving 1 base unmatched. This CDR3 comprises 15 residues. Germline values: CDR1 SGHAT, CDR2 FQDESV (reference sequence). The CDR3 loop is CASSSRGSGANVLTF. The CDR3 DNA is TGTGCCAGCAGCTCGCGGGGGTCTGGGGCCAACGTCCTGACTTTC.

The chain couples TRBV7-2 to TRBJ2-1, with 10 bases that match TRBD2. The CDR3 is made up of 16 amino acids. The V segment lost 5 bases and the J segment 3 bases; nucleotides outside the gene matches: 7. Germline assignment: CDR1 SGHTA and CDR2 FQGNSA. CDR3 region: CASSPPGLANYNEQFF. As DNA, the CDR3 is TGTGCCAGCAGCCCTCCGGGACTAGCGAACTACAATGAGCAGTTCTTC. Using reference TRBV7-2 and TRBJ2-1 for the parts outside the CDR3, the full variable domain is GAGVSQSPSNKVTEKGKDVELRCDPISGHTALYWYRQSLGQGLEFLIYFQGNSAPDKSGLPSDRFSAERTGGSVSTLTIQRTQQEDSAVYLCASSPPGLANYNEQFFGPGTRLTVL.

This clone was counted a single time. The chain joins TRBV4-1 to TRBJ2-3; 12 nucleotides agree with TRBD2. Trimming at V came to 3 bases and at J to 5 bases, leaving 9 bases not matched to a gene. Germline V gene sequence: CDR1 MGHRA, CDR2 YSYEKL. CDR3 length equals 17 residues. CDR3 protein: CASSQDLLAGGQDTQYF. CDR3 DNA sequence: TGCGCCAGCAGCCAGGACCTTCTAGCGGGAGGGCAAGATACGCAGTATTTT.

The sample holds a few counts of this clone. CDR3 region: CASSPGLAGQRGNEQFF. CDR3 nucleotides: TGTGCCAGCTCACCGGGACTAGCGGGCCAACGGGGGAATGAGCAGTTCTTC. V gene TRBV18 combines with J gene TRBJ2-1; 12 bases fit TRBD2. V was pared by 3 bases and J by 7 bases, with 10 bases of the junction left unmatched. This CDR3 has 17 residues. Germline values: CDR1 KGHSH, CDR2 LQKENI.

The chain is built from TRBV9 and TRBJ2-6; D is uncertain. V lost 0 bases, J lost 4 bases, and 11 bases lay in between. This CDR3 spans 16 amino acids. Germline CDR1 reads SGDLS; CDR2 reads YYNGEE. The CDR3 DNA reads TGTGCCAGCAGCGTAGCTGTGAGGCCCGGGGCCAACGTCCTGACTTTC. This translates into CASSVAVRPGANVLTF. Complete variable domain (other parts from reference TRBV9 and TRBJ2-6): DSGVTQTPKHLITATGQRVTLRCSPRSGDLSVYWYQQSLDQGLQFLIQYYNGEERAKGNILERFSAQQFPDLHSELNLSSLELGDSALYFCASSVAVRPGANVLTFGAGSRLTVL.

CDR3 DNA: TGTGCTAGTGGCCTCTACGGAGAGCGGGGGGAGACCCAGTACTTC. As protein: CASGLYGERGETQYF. This chain connects TRBV12-5 to TRBJ2-5; 8 bases agree with TRBD2. The J segment lost 5 bases and the V segment lost 6 bases, leaving 11 bases of the junction unmatched. Germline CDR1 and CDR2: LGHNT and FRNRAP. This CDR3 contains 15 residues.

This chain joins TRBV28 and TRBJ2-7; tentatively, D is TRBD1 (6 bases). Trimming took off 5 bases at V and 0 bases at J, with 14 bases between the two ends. This CDR3 has 15 residues. The germline gives CDR1 MDHEN, CDR2 SYDVKM. The CDR3 sequence is CASSRQAAISYEQYF. Here the CDR3 DNA reads TGTGCCAGCAGTAGACAGGCCGCAATCTCCTACGAGCAGTACTTC. Complete variable domain (other parts from reference TRBV28 and TRBJ2-7): DVKVTQSSRYLVKRTGEKVFLECVQDMDHENMFWYRQDPGLGLRLIYFSYDVKMKEKGDIPEGYSVSREKKERFSLILESASTNQTSMYLCASSRQAAISYEQYFGPGTRLTVT.

V is TRBV28 and J is TRBJ1-4, with TRBD1 matching 7 bases. V was clipped by 5 bases and J by 4 bases; unmatched bases: 7. The CDR3 is made up of 15 amino acids. Germline V CDR1 and CDR2: MDHEN, SYDVKM. CDR3 nucleotides: TGTGCCAGCAGTCGCCCGACAGGGCATAATGAAAAACTGTTTTTT. It encodes CASSRPTGHNEKLFF.

The rearrangement uses TRBV19 and TRBJ1-5; 9 bases fit TRBD1. There are 14 residues in the CDR3. The J segment lost 4 bases and the V segment lost 5 bases, leaving 3 bases of the junction unmatched. Germline CDR1 is LNHDA and CDR2 is SQIVND (reference sequence). The CDR3, as DNA: TGTGCCAGTAGTCGAGGGACAGGGAATCAGCCCCAGCATTTT. This gives the protein CASSRGTGNQPQHF.

This clone was picked up one time. CDR3 protein: CASSPGIQSGNRVQETQYF. CDR3 DNA: TGTGCCAGCAGCCCCGGGATTCAAAGCGGGAATCGGGTCCAAGAGACCCAGTACTTC. The rearrangement links TRBV5-6 to TRBJ2-5, with 7 bases aligning to TRBD2. V lost 4 bases to trimming and J lost 1 base; unmatched junction nucleotides: 19. CDR1 is SGHDT, CDR2 YYEEEE, per germline. CDR3 length equals 19 residues.

The chain employs TRBV3-1 (or the pseudogene TRBV3-2) and TRBJ1-1; no clear D gene. The CDR3 is made up of 14 amino acids. Trimming stripped 2 bases from V and 3 bases from J, with 10 bases between. Germline assignment: CDR1 LGHDT and CDR2 YNNKEL (reference sequence). CDR3 nucleotide sequence: TGTGCCAGCAGCCAATTCGAGGGCTACACTGAAGCTTTCTTT. As protein: CASSQFEGYTEAFF.

The chain has TRBV6-5 and TRBJ2-5, with TRBD2 matching 8 bases. In germline, CDR1 is MNHEY, CDR2 SVGAGI. The CDR3 covers 14 residues. CDR3 in amino acids: CEPRGVVSGGTQYF. The CDR3 DNA follows: TGTGAACCGCGGGGGGTAGTAAGTGGTGGGACCCAGTACTTC.

This chain joins TRBV11-2 and TRBJ1-3; TRBD1 aligns across 8 bases. The V gene's germline CDR1 is SGHAT and CDR2 FQNNGV. The CDR3 sequence is 17 residues long. With 7 bases clipped from V and 0 bases from J, the junction kept 11 bases outside the gene matches. The CDR3, as DNA: TGTGCCAGCACCCCGGGAGACAGGGGAAACTCTGGAAACACCATATATTTT. Residues: CASTPGDRGNSGNTIYF.

The chain carries TRBV2 and TRBJ2-7; 10 nucleotides agree with TRBD2. Losses at the gene ends were 5 bases for V and 1 base for J; bases not matched to a gene: 5. CDR1 and CDR2 from the germline V gene are SNHLY and FYNNEI. The CDR3 runs 15 residues. CDR3: CASSPLAGESYEQYF. The CDR3 nucleotides are TGTGCCAGCAGTCCTCTAGCGGGAGAGTCCTACGAGCAGTACTTC.